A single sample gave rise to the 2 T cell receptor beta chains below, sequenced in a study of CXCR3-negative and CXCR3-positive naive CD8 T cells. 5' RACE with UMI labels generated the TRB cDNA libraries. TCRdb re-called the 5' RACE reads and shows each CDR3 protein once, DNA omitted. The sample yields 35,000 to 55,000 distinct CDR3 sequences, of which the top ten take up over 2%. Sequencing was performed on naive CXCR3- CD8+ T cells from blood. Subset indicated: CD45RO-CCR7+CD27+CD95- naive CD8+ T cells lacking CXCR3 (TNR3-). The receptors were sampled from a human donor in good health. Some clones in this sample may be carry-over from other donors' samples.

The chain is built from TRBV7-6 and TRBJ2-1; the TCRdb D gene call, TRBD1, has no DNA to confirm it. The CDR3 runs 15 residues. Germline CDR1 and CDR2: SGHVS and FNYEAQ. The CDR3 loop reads CASGSFGQDNNEQFF.

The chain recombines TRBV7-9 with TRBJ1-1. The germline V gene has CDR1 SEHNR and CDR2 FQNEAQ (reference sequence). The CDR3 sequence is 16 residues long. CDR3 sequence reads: CASSLYLSQRDTEAFF.